This TCR beta chain was captured in a study of CD8+ T cells in alopecia areata. Collected material from alopecia areata patients comprised lesional scalp punch biopsies and peripheral blood. PBMCs provided sorted CD4+ and CD8+ T cells. Study-wide results and caveats: Clonality in lesional scalp, especially alopecia totalis/universalis, exceeded that of normal scalp. Patients shared TCRs less clearly than mice did, possibly for HLA-related reasons.

In regard to this clone: Its cognate antigen is unknown.

Trimming left V 0 bases short and J 4 bases short, with 11 bases between. This CDR3 has 15 amino acids. The germline V gene has CDR1 MGHRA and CDR2 YSYEKL. Sequencing relied on a cDNA template that was reverse transcribed from extracted RNA. The table came from immunoSEQ multiplex PCR; TCRdb's copy has only in-frame clones and leaves some out. The sample records some 120,000 clones, about 50% being singletons. Sequenced input: NKG2D-low CD8+ T cells sorted from blood. The source is a human donor with alopecia areata. The rearrangement joins TRBV4-1 to TRBJ2-3; perhaps TRBD2 as D (5 bases). The CDR3 reads CASSQDEGRADTQYF. In DNA, the CDR3 is TGCGCCAGCAGCCAAGACGAGGGCCGAGCAGATACGCAGTATTTT.